Shown below are 26 T cell receptor beta chains from a single sample sequenced in a study of beta chain features in type 1 diabetes. The isolated RNA, all of it, was reverse transcribed, so expressed TCRB transcripts were what got sequenced. The assay was immunoSEQ multiplex PCR, and TCRdb's table has in-frame clones only and misses some. The sample has about 930,000 clones, about 17% seen once. Sequencing input: naive CD4+ T cells from blood. Receptors originate from a woman aged 18-35 years in good health.

In its sample, this clone was seen a few times. This chain uses TRBV10-2 with TRBJ2-1; 10 bases line up with TRBD2. The CDR3 length is 13 residues. The germline gives CDR1 WSHSY, CDR2 SAAADI. J gave up 9 bases and V 8 bases, and 7 bases lay outside the gene matches. The CDR3 reads CASGHWTSGEQFF. The CDR3 nucleotides read TGCGCCAGCGGTCACTGGACTAGCGGTGAGCAGTTCTTC.

This chain connects TRBV5-1 to TRBJ1-5; 7 nucleotides align to TRBD1. CDR3 length: 15 amino acids. After removal of 4 bases from V and 5 bases from J, the junction contained 9 bases not matched to a gene. Per the germline V gene, CDR1 is SGHRS and CDR2 is YFSETQ. CDR3 amino acids: CASSPGTVKDQPQHF. In nucleotides, the CDR3 is TGCGCCAGCAGCCCTGGGACAGTAAAGGATCAGCCCCAGCATTTT.

V usage is TRBV19 and J usage is TRBJ1-1; no definite D call. Trimming stripped 0 bases from V and 3 bases from J, with 8 bases between. The CDR3 is 14 amino acids. Germline V lookup: CDR1 LNHDA, CDR2 SQIVND (reference sequence). CDR3 amino acids: CASSIEAFYTEAFF. For the CDR3, the DNA is TGTGCCAGTAGTATAGAGGCCTTTTACACTGAAGCTTTCTTT. Together with reference TRBV19 and TRBJ1-1, the CDR3 gives the full variable domain: DGGITQSPKYLFRKEGQNVTLSCEQNLNHDAMYWYRQDPGQGLRLIYYSQIVNDFQKGDIAEGYSVSREKKESFPLTVTSAQKNPTAFYLCASSIEAFYTEAFFGQGTRLTVV.

In this sample, this clone turned up a few times. The V call is TRBV19, the J call TRBJ2-1; D call uncertain. Trimming took off 5 bases at V and 2 bases at J, with 4 bases between the two ends. The CDR3 extends over 12 amino acids. In germline, CDR1 is LNHDA, CDR2 SQIVND (reference sequence). The CDR3 sequence is CASSVPYNEQFF. The CDR3 DNA sequence: TGTGCCAGTAGTGTACCCTACAATGAGCAGTTCTTC.

This clone occurred a few times. This chain joins TRBV23-1 and TRBJ1-1; D gene unclear. TRBV23-1 is an ORF; its function is uncertain. V shed 0 bases and J shed 0 bases, with 5 bases lying between them. This CDR3 region has 14 residues. CDR3 loop: CASSQSALNTEAFF. CDR3 sequence (DNA): TGCGCCAGCAGTCAATCGGCCCTGAACACTGAAGCTTTCTTT.

The sample holds a few counts of this clone. The chain carries TRBV28 and TRBJ2-3; TRBD2 aligns across 8 bases. CDR3 length equals 15 residues. The V gene end was trimmed by 7 bases and the J gene end by 8 bases; junction bases not matched to a gene: 14. The germline gives CDR1 MDHEN, CDR2 SYDVKM. Here the CDR3 DNA reads TGTGCCAGCATTTCTCCGGGAGGGTTACTGGGTACGCAGTATTTT. Protein product: CASISPGGLLGTQYF. The variable domain in full, with the rest retrieved from reference TRBV28 and TRBJ2-3, is DVKVTQSSRYLVKRTGEKVFLECVQDMDHENMFWYRQDPGLGLRLIYFSYDVKMKEKGDIPEGYSVSREKKERFSLILESASTNQTSMYLCASISPGGLLGTQYFGPGTRLTVL.

This clone was counted a few times. The chain uses TRBV20-1 and TRBJ2-7; D is uncertain. Trimming pared 2 bases from V and 5 bases from J, leaving 4 bases between. Germline CDR1 is DFQATT and CDR2 is SNEGSKA (reference sequence). This CDR3 spans 10 amino acids. In nucleotides, the CDR3 is TGCAGTGCTAGACGACACGAGCAGTACTTC. Protein product: CSARRHEQYF.

This clone was detected only a few times. The chain is built from TRBV9 and TRBJ2-6, with D uncertain. Germline V lookup: CDR1 SGDLS, CDR2 YYNGEE. The CDR3 is 15 residues long. V shed 1 base and J shed 2 bases, with 7 bases lying between them. The CDR3 loop is CASSVHGAGANVLTF. The CDR3 bases are TGTGCCAGCAGCGTACATGGGGCTGGGGCCAACGTCCTGACTTTC.

This clone was observed a handful of times. The chain carries TRBV27 and TRBJ2-2, with D possibly matching TRBD2 (6 bases). With 8 bases removed from V and 1 base from J, the gap between germline ends came to 8 bases. Per germline, CDR1 MNHEY and CDR2 SMNVEV (reference sequence). CDR3 length: 13 amino acids. The CDR3 loop is CASLAENTGELFF. As DNA, the CDR3 is TGTGCCAGCTTAGCGGAGAACACCGGGGAGCTGTTTTTT.

This clone was detected only a few times. The CDR3 loop reads CASSSWGGAGANVLTF. The CDR3 coding sequence is TGTGCCAGCAGCTCCTGGGGGGGCGCCGGGGCCAACGTCCTGACTTTC. The chain couples TRBV11-2 to TRBJ2-6, with D tentatively TRBD2 (7 bases). V shed 4 bases and J shed 4 bases, with 14 bases lying between them. The CDR3 consists of 16 residues. Germline CDR1 and CDR2: SGHAT and FQNNGV.

Notes on this clone: The junction and the germline gene differ at one end; a read error may be behind it. The chain carries TRBV7-7 and TRBJ2-5, with 9 bases identical to TRBD1. The germline gives CDR1 SSHAT, CDR2 FNYEAQ (reference sequence). The CDR3 loop spans 13 amino acids. The CDR3 DNA is TGTGCTAGCAGCGAGAATACAGGGGGCACCCAGTACTTC. It specifies CASSENTGGTQYF.

The chain couples TRBV5-1 to TRBJ1-1; the D gene is possibly TRBD1 (6 bases). Germline V gene data show CDR1 as SGHRS and CDR2 as YFSETQ. Trimming removed 5 bases from V and 8 bases from J, with 16 bases in between. CDR3 length: 13 amino acids. CDR3 DNA: TGCGCCAGCAGAATAGGGACCACAGGGGAAGCTTTCTTT. It specifies CASRIGTTGEAFF. Variable domain in full (rest from reference TRBV5-1 and TRBJ1-1): KAGVTQTPRYLIKTRGQQVTLSCSPISGHRSVSWYQQTPGQGLQFLFEYFSETQRNKGNFPGRFSGRQFSNSRSEMNVSTLELGDSALYLCASRIGTTGEAFFGQGTRLTVV.

In DNA, the CDR3 is TGTGCCAGCAAGGGGGGCAATCCGAACACTGAAGCTTTCTTT. The encoded protein is CASKGGNPNTEAFF. This chain links TRBV7-2 with TRBJ1-1, with D perhaps TRBD1 (6 bases). The V gene lost 7 bases and the J gene lost 1 base, with 13 bases spanning the gap. The germline V gene has CDR1 SGHTA and CDR2 FQGNSA. This CDR3 comprises 14 residues.

DNA of the CDR3: TGTGCCACCAGCAGAGATTCGACTAGCGGAGATACGCAGTATTTT. It translates to CATSRDSTSGDTQYF. The chain joins TRBV15 to TRBJ2-3; 9 positions match TRBD2. V dropped 0 bases and J dropped 5; count of bases not matched to a gene: 3. This CDR3 has 15 amino acids. The germline gives CDR1 LNHNV, CDR2 YYDKDF (reference sequence).

This clone was counted a few times. The V call is TRBV5-6, the J call TRBJ1-2; 7 nucleotides line up with TRBD1. V was clipped by 1 base and J by 5 bases; unmatched bases: 14. Germline V gene sequence: CDR1 SGHDT, CDR2 YYEEEE. The CDR3 has 17 amino acids. CDR3 in amino acids: CASSLTGEAIHRYGYTF. As DNA, the CDR3 is TGTGCCAGCAGCTTGACAGGGGAGGCTATCCACCGGTATGGCTACACCTTC.

This clone has a handful of counts. This chain connects TRBV7-2 to TRBJ2-6, with unresolved D. Per the germline V gene, CDR1 is SGHTA and CDR2 is FQGNSA. Between the trimmed V and J ends, which lost 6 bases and 0 bases, there was a span of 15 bases. CDR3 length: 17 residues. CDR3 DNA sequence: TGTGCCAGCAGGGAAGGGCCCCTGGGCTCTGGGGCCAACGTCCTGACTTTC. This codes for CASREGPLGSGANVLTF.

The chain links TRBV6-5 to TRBJ2-7, with D unclear. This CDR3 region has 12 residues. The ends were cut back, 7 bases at V and 3 bases at J, with 10 bases in the middle. Germline V gene sequence: CDR1 MNHEY, CDR2 SVGAGI. For the CDR3, the DNA is TGTGCCAGCATCGGTAACAGCTACGAGCAGTACTTC. This translates into CASIGNSYEQYF.

This clone was observed once. The chain has TRBV5-4 and TRBJ1-2; D gene ambiguous. Germline loops: CDR1 SGHNT, CDR2 YYREEE (reference sequence). V lost 6 bases and J 7 bases, leaving 16 bases between the germline ends. This CDR3 is 13 amino acids long. The CDR3 DNA follows: TGTGCCAGCACCTTCCCCCAGGCGGGTGGCTACACCTTC. Protein sequence: CASTFPQAGGYTF.

This clone was observed a handful of times. The chain joins TRBV15 to TRBJ2-1; D ambiguous. Trimming shortened V by 0 bases and J by 8 bases, and 11 bases separated the two germline ends. The CDR3 covers 14 residues. Germline-derived CDR1 and CDR2 are LNHNV and YYDKDF (reference sequence). CDR3 bases: TGTGCCACCAGCAGAGATCGTAAGGGCGATGAGCAGTTCTTC. This sequence encodes CATSRDRKGDEQFF.

This chain joins TRBV5-6 and TRBJ2-3; D might be TRBD2 (5 bases). This CDR3 has 15 amino acids. Germline CDR1 and CDR2: SGHDT and YYEEEE. Deletions cut 4 bases from V and 1 base from J, with 13 bases between. The CDR3 DNA sequence: TGTGCCAGCAGCCGCGGGCTTGGGGGCACAGATACGCAGTATTTT. Its protein product is CASSRGLGGTDTQYF. The full variable domain, completed using reference TRBV5-6 and TRBJ2-3, is DAGVTQSPTHLIKTRGQQVTLRCSPKSGHDTVSWYQQALGQGPQFIFQYYEEEERQRGNFPDRFSGHQFPNYSSELNVNALLLGDSALYLCASSRGLGGTDTQYFGPGTRLTVL.

Written as DNA, the CDR3 is TGTGCCAGCAGCGTAGCCGGGCTAGCGGGTACCGGGGAGCTGTTTTTT. Protein sequence: CASSVAGLAGTGELFF. The J gene is TRBJ2-2, the V gene TRBV9, with 8 bases matching TRBD2. In germline, CDR1 is SGDLS, CDR2 YYNGEE. The ends lost 0 bases at V and 5 bases at J; junction bases unmatched: 6. The CDR3 runs 16 residues.

The chain links TRBV27 to TRBJ1-1; the D is unclear. Germline-derived CDR1 and CDR2 are MNHEY and SMNVEV (reference sequence). The CDR3 runs 16 residues. Trimming stripped 7 bases from V and 2 bases from J, with 20 bases between. CDR3 residues: CASTPSWGGGNTEAFF. The DNA for the CDR3 is TGTGCCAGCACCCCCTCTTGGGGAGGTGGAAACACTGAAGCTTTCTTT.

This clone was detected a few times. The chain recombines TRBV7-8 with TRBJ2-2, with D unresolved. From germline, CDR1 is SGHVS and CDR2 FQNEAQ. V lost 0 bases, J lost 5 bases, and 4 bases lay in between. This CDR3 region has 13 residues. The CDR3, as DNA: TGTGCCAGCAGCTTAGCGGGGACCGGGGAGCTGTTTTTT. Protein sequence: CASSLAGTGELFF.

The chain joins TRBV2 to TRBJ2-7, with 8 bases fitting TRBD1. Trimming cost V 6 bases and J 6 bases; bases outside gene matches: 7. The germline CDR1 and CDR2 sequences are SNHLY and FYNNEI. The CDR3 is 13 amino acids. CDR3 sequence: CASRDREVGEQYF. The CDR3 DNA is TGTGCCAGCAGGGACAGGGAGGTGGGCGAGCAGTACTTC.

The chain joins TRBV18 to TRBJ2-2, with 10 bases that match TRBD2. Germline CDR1 and CDR2: KGHSH and LQKENI. This CDR3 contains 19 residues. Trimming removed 3 bases from V and 5 bases from J; junction bases left unmatched: 15. Written as DNA, the CDR3 is TGTGCCAGCTCACCTATAACGGCCCTAGCGGGAGTCGGGACCGGGGAGCTGTTTTTT. It is translated as CASSPITALAGVGTGELFF.

V gene TRBV5-4 combines with J gene TRBJ2-5; 11 bases align to TRBD2. The trim removed 4 bases at V and 2 bases at J, leaving 4 bases unmatched. CDR1 SGHNT and CDR2 YYREEE come from the germline V gene (reference sequence). The CDR3 extends over 15 amino acids. Here the CDR3 reads CASSQGLAEQETQYF. CDR3 sequence (DNA): TGTGCCAGCAGCCAGGGACTAGCGGAACAAGAGACCCAGTACTTC. Together with reference TRBV5-4 and TRBJ2-5, the CDR3 gives the full variable domain: ETGVTQSPTHLIKTRGQQVTLRCSSQSGHNTVSWYQQALGQGPQFIFQYYREEENGRGNFPPRFSGLQFPNYSSELNVNALELDDSALYLCASSQGLAEQETQYFGPGTRLLVL.